This TCR beta chain was recovered during a study of blood T cell repertoires in COVID-19. Overall study: T cells, B-cell-depleted T cells, or PBMCs supplied cDNA or gDNA.

Libraries were prepared by immunoSEQ multiplex PCR; TCRdb keeps only in-frame clonotypes and omits some of them. The sample has around 170,000 clones; roughly 80% are singletons. This clone was found once. Individuals in the exposed group had encountered a COVID-19 case within 2 weeks preceding study entry. The material sequenced was PBMCs or T cells enriched from blood (not recorded which). The origin of this receptor is a man in his 60s who had been exposed to COVID-19.

The CDR3 is CASSPWGSGSSYEQYF. As DNA, the CDR3 is TGTGCCAGCAGCCCCTGGGGAAGCGGGAGCTCCTACGAGCAGTACTTC. The V call is TRBV7-9, the J call TRBJ2-7; 8 bases fit TRBD2. Germline assignment: CDR1 SEHNR and CDR2 FQNEAQ (reference sequence). The CDR3 runs to 16 residues. After removal of 5 bases from V and 0 bases from J, the junction contained 9 bases not matched to a gene.